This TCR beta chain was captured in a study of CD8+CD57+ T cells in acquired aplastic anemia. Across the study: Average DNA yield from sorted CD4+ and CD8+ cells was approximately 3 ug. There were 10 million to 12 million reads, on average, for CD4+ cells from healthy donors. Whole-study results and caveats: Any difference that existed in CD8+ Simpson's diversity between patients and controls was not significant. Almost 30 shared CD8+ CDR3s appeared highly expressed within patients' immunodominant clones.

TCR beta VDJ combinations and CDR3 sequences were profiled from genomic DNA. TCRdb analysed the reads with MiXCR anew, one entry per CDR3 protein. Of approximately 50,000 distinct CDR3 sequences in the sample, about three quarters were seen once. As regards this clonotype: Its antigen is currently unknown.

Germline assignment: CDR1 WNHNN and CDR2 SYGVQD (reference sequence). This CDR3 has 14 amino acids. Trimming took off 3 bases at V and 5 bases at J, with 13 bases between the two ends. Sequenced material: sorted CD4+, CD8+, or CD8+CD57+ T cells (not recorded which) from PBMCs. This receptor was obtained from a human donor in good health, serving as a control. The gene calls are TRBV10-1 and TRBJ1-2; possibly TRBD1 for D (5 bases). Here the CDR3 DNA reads TGCGCCAGCAGTGAAGCGGGACGGATTTATGGCTACACCTTC. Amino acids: CASSEAGRIYGYTF.